This T cell receptor (beta chain) is from a study of cytomegalovirus exposure and HLA in healthy donors. PCR was performed using 60 Vbeta and 13 Jbeta primers. TCRdb's copy holds only in-frame clones and misses some; the assay was immunoSEQ multiplex PCR. The profile shows about 150,000 clones, 82% of them singletons. For this clone: Its antigen is not identified.

Notes on the study in general: It was approximately 170 TCR beta chains that were listed as cytomegalovirus-associated.

Germline CDR1 reads KGHSH; CDR2 reads LQKENI. The germline V and J ends were trimmed by 1 base and 6 bases, with 12 bases remaining between them. This CDR3 is built from 14 residues. The chain has TRBV18 and TRBJ1-2, with no clear D. The sequence was obtained from a woman aged 45-60 years in good health and CMV-seropositive. The sample taken for sequencing was PBMCs. CDR3 in amino acids: CASSPQSGDDGYTF. The DNA of the CDR3 is TGTGCCAGCTCACCACAGTCGGGAGACGATGGCTACACCTTC.